Reported below is one T cell receptor beta chain. Its antigen remains unknown. The V end was cut by 0 bases, the J end by 0 bases, with 9 bases between. The length of the CDR3 is 16 residues. Germline values: CDR1 LGHNA, CDR2 YNFKEQ. The sample comes from a study of persistence of HIV-infected CD4 T cells. Overlapping HIV-1 Gag 15-mer peptides at around 0.91 ug per peptide per mL were used. CD40L/CD69 double-negative CD45RO-high memory CD4+ T cells were collected. Anti-CD28/CD49d costimulation, CD40-blocking antibody and enfuvirtide were given to CD8-depleted PBMCs for roughly 20 hours. The libraries were made with immunoSEQ version 4 in survey mode. The data were produced by immunoSEQ multiplex PCR, yet TCRdb's version contains in-frame clones alone and is incomplete. The table shows about 64,000 clones, with 65% to 75% occurring only once.

This TCR came from an adult man with HIV who was CMV-seropositive. The sequences come from CD4+ T cells sorted from PBMCs after roughly 18-hour stimulation, collected from a patient who received antiretroviral therapy. This sequence joins TRBV4-2 and TRBJ2-1, with D possibly being TRBD1 (5 bases). The CDR3 sequence is CASSQDRGHSYNEQFF. The CDR3 region has the DNA TGTGCCAGCAGCCAAGATAGGGGTCACTCCTACAATGAGCAGTTCTTC.